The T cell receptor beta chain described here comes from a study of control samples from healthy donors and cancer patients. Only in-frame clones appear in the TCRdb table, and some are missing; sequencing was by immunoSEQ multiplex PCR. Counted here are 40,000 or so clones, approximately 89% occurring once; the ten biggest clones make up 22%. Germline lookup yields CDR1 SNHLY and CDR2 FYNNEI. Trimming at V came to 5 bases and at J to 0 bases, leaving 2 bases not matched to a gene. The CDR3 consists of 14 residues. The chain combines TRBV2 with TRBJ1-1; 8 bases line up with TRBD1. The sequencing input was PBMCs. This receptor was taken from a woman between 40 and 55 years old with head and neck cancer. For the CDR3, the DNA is TGTGCCAGCAGTCGGACAGGGTTGAACACTGAAGCTTTCTTT. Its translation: CASSRTGLNTEAFF.